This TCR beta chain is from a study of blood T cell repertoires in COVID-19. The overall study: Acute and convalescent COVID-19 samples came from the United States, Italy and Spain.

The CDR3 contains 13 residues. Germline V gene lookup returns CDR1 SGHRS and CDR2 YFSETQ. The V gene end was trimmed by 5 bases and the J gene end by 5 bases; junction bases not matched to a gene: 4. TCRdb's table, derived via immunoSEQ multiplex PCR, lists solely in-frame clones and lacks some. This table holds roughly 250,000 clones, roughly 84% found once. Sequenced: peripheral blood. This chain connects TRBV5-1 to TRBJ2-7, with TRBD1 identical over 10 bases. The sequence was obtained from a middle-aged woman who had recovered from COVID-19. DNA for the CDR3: TGCGCCAGCAGGGTGGGACAGGGGAACGAGCAGTACTTC. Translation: CASRVGQGNEQYF.